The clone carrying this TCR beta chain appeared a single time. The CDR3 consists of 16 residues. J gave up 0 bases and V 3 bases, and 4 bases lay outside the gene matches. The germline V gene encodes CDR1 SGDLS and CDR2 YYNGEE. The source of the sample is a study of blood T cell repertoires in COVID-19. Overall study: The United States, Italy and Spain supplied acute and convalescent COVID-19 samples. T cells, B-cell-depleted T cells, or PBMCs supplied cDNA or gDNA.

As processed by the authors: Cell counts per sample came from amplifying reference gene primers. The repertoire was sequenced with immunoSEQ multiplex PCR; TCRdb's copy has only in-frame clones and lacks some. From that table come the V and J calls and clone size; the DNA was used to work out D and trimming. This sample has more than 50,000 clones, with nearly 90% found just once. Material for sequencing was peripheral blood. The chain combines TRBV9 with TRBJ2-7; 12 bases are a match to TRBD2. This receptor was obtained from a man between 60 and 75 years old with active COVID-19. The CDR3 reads CASSGGLAGSSYEQYF. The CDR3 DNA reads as TGTGCCAGCAGCGGTGGACTAGCGGGGAGCTCCTACGAGCAGTACTTC.